Below, 10 T cell receptor beta chains from the same sample are listed, as sequenced in a study of T cell responses to AZD1222 COVID-19 vaccine. Measured with immunoSEQ multiplex PCR; TCRdb has only the in-frame clones, and not every one. The data hold some 150,000 clones, with 75% to 95% observed a single time. Sequenced material: peripheral blood, taken on day 0 of AZD1222 vaccination. These receptors all come from an adult in good health.

This clone has a single count. This sequence joins TRBV19 and TRBJ1-5; 8 nucleotides align to TRBD1. The CDR3 runs to 16 residues. Germline assignment: CDR1 LNHDA and CDR2 SQIVND (reference sequence). Germline trimming cut 10 bases from V and 0 bases from J; bases unmatched to any gene: 11. CDR3 sequence (DNA): TGTGCCACCGCCGGGACAGGATACCTTAGCAATCAGCCCCAGCATTTT. It yields the protein CATAGTGYLSNQPQHF. Based on the CDR3 plus reference TRBV19 and TRBJ1-5, the full variable domain is DGGITQSPKYLFRKEGQNVTLSCEQNLNHDAMYWYRQDPGQGLRLIYYSQIVNDFQKGDIAEGYSVSREKKESFPLTVTSAQKNPTAFYLCATAGTGYLSNQPQHFGDGTRLSIL.

The rearrangement links TRBV6-5 to TRBJ2-2; D unresolved. V was clipped by 2 bases and J by 4 bases, with 11 bases between them. Germline V CDR1 and CDR2: MNHEY, SVGAGI. There are 15 residues in the CDR3. The CDR3 sequence is CASSYTVAATGELFF. The CDR3 DNA reads as TGTGCCAGCAGTTACACGGTCGCGGCCACCGGGGAGCTGTTTTTT.

The chain employs TRBV19 and TRBJ1-6; no clear D gene. The CDR3 runs 16 residues. V gave up 6 bases and J gave up 0 bases, with 12 bases separating them. Looked up from germline, CDR1 is LNHDA and CDR2 is SQIVND (reference sequence). The CDR3 spells CASSLAANSYNSPLHF. The CDR3, as DNA: TGTGCCAGTAGCCTAGCCGCAAACTCCTATAATTCACCCCTCCACTTT.

The chain links TRBV6-5 to TRBJ1-5, with no clear D. The CDR3 runs 13 residues. The V end lost 0 bases, the J end lost 1 base, and 1 base lay between the germline ends. Germline lookup yields CDR1 MNHEY and CDR2 SVGAGI. CDR3 loop: CASSYSSNQPQHF. The DNA for the CDR3 is TGTGCCAGCAGTTACTCAAGCAATCAGCCCCAGCATTTT.

This clone appeared a single time. J is TRBJ2-2 and V is TRBV27; TRBD2 agrees at 14 bases. Germline-derived CDR1 and CDR2 are MNHEY and SMNVEV (reference sequence). This CDR3 is 19 amino acids long. With V trimmed by 3 bases and J by 1 base, 7 bases remained unmatched. The CDR3 sequence is CASSFSGGTSGRNTGELFF. The CDR3 DNA reads TGTGCCAGCAGTTTTTCCGGTGGGACTAGCGGGAGGAACACCGGGGAGCTGTTTTTT.

The chain is built from TRBV5-6 and TRBJ1-1, with a possible D match to TRBD1 (6 bases). This CDR3 comprises 15 residues. The V and J ends lost 2 bases and 1 base respectively, with 12 bases between them. In germline, CDR1 is SGHDT, CDR2 YYEEEE. CDR3 loop: CASSFRGAGNTEAFF. DNA of the CDR3: TGTGCCAGCAGCTTCCGGGGGGCTGGGAACACTGAAGCTTTCTTT.

The chain is built from TRBV12-3 or TRBV12-4 and TRBJ2-7; D gene unclear. The V and J ends lost 5 bases and 7 bases respectively, with 15 bases between them. This CDR3 comprises 13 residues. CDR3 residues: CASSTPLRLEQYF. Written as DNA, the CDR3 is TGTGCCAGCAGTACCCCCCTCCGATTGGAGCAGTACTTC.

The chain links TRBV3-1 (or the pseudogene TRBV3-2) to TRBJ2-1; 12 bases agree with TRBD2. CDR1 LGHDT and CDR2 YNNKEL come from the germline V gene (reference sequence). This CDR3 is built from 17 residues. The V gene end was trimmed by 0 bases and the J gene end by 5 bases; junction bases not matched to a gene: 5. The DNA for the CDR3 is TGTGCCAGCAGCCAAGACGAGGGACTAGCGGGCAACAATGAGCAGTTCTTC. Protein: CASSQDEGLAGNNEQFF.

The chain joins TRBV7-2 to TRBJ2-2; 7 nucleotides agree with TRBD2. Losses at the gene ends were 3 bases for V and 4 bases for J; bases not matched to a gene: 5. CDR3 size: 15 residues. The germline CDR1 and CDR2 sequences are SGHTA and FQGNSA. For the CDR3, the DNA is TGTGCCAGCAGCTTTGGCGGGAGTGGCACCGGGGAGCTGTTTTTT. This encodes CASSFGGSGTGELFF.

This rearrangement joins TRBV9 to TRBJ1-2; possibly TRBD1 for D (5 bases). The CDR3 is made up of 13 amino acids. Trimming pared 4 bases from V and 7 bases from J, leaving 14 bases between. Germline CDR1 reads SGDLS; CDR2 reads YYNGEE. DNA for the CDR3: TGTGCCAGCAGCCCGAATGGGGGTGGTGGCTACACCTTC. It translates to CASSPNGGGGYTF.